The next 17 T cell receptor beta chains were all read from a single sample in a study of spatial heterogeneity in lung cancer. Time point described: sample taken at primary tumor resection. Researchers sequenced whole RNA taken from tumor, nontumor lung or frozen PBMC without sorting. A single record per CDR3 protein comes from TCRdb applying MiXCR to the 5' RACE reads. The sample records more than 45,000 distinct CDR3 sequences, less than 5.5% being singletons. The sample consisted of PBMCs, taken at surgery. The receptors originated from a male donor with early-stage non-small cell lung cancer.

This clonotype was observed many times. CDR3 protein: CSARDLGGYNEQFF. The DNA for the CDR3 is TGCAGTGCTAGAGATCTTGGAGGATACAATGAGCAGTTCTTC. The chain combines TRBV20-1 with TRBJ2-1; the D gene is possibly TRBD2 (5 bases). In germline, CDR1 is DFQATT, CDR2 SNEGSKA (reference sequence). V was shortened by 0 bases and J by 4 bases, with 10 bases between the two germline ends. CDR3 size: 14 residues.

This clonotype showed up many times. The chain uses TRBV19 and TRBJ2-1; 8 nucleotides line up with TRBD2. The germline V gene encodes CDR1 LNHDA and CDR2 SQIVND (reference sequence). The trim removed 5 bases at V and 0 bases at J, leaving 18 bases unmatched. The CDR3 contains 20 residues. The CDR3 loop reads CASSSRGSGKSPSSYNEQFF. The CDR3 nucleotides read TGTGCCAGTAGTTCCCGTGGTAGCGGGAAGTCCCCTAGCTCCTACAATGAGCAGTTCTTC.

This clonotype was seen at least ten times. The chain recombines TRBV10-3 with TRBJ2-4; D gene uncertain. The V end was cut by 4 bases, the J end by 0 bases, with 13 bases between. The CDR3 contains 16 residues. CDR1 is ENHRY and CDR2 is SYGVKD in the germline V gene. The CDR3 loop reads CAISGMDVKAKNIQYF. CDR3 DNA: TGTGCCATCAGTGGCATGGACGTCAAAGCCAAAAACATTCAGTACTTC.

This clonotype was recorded many times. This chain connects TRBV6-2 or TRBV6-3 to TRBJ2-7; 11 bases line up with TRBD2. J lost 4 bases, V lost 7 bases, and 18 bases had no gene match. The CDR3 has 18 residues. The V gene's germline CDR1 is MNHEY and CDR2 SVGEGT. The CDR3, as DNA: TGTGCCAGCACCCACCGCCGGACTAGCGGGCGTCCACGATACGAGCAGTACTTC. This gives the protein CASTHRRTSGRPRYEQYF.

The table lists this clonotype with many counts. The chain combines TRBV4-3 with TRBJ1-4; no definite D call. Germline V gives CDR1 LGHNA, CDR2 YSLEER. V lost 2 bases, J lost 7 bases, and 14 bases lay in between. The CDR3 spans 15 residues. The CDR3 spells CASSQNRGRGEKLFF. CDR3 in DNA: TGCGCCAGCAGCCAAAACCGGGGAAGAGGTGAAAAACTGTTTTTT.

The rearrangement joins TRBV6-5 to TRBJ2-7, with 15 nucleotides matching TRBD2. The junction had 7 bases not matched to a gene; V was cut back by 5 bases and J by 5 bases. The CDR3 covers 16 residues. The germline V gene encodes CDR1 MNHEY and CDR2 SVGAGI. CDR3 amino acids: CASSLGLAGGSNEQYF. As DNA, the CDR3 is TGTGCCAGCAGTCTGGGACTAGCGGGAGGATCGAACGAGCAGTACTTC.

Ten or more counts support this clonotype. This chain connects TRBV7-9 to TRBJ2-7, with unresolved D. The germline gives CDR1 SEHNR, CDR2 FQNEAQ (reference sequence). The CDR3 loop spans 11 amino acids. Trimming took off 1 base at V and 7 bases at J, with 5 bases between the two ends. CDR3 in DNA: TGTGCCAGCAGCTTAGGCCTAGAGCAGTACTTC. Protein sequence: CASSLGLEQYF.

This clonotype was observed many times. The chain joins TRBV11-2 to TRBJ2-2; D gene unclear. Germline-derived CDR1 and CDR2 are SGHAT and FQNNGV. The CDR3 runs 13 residues. The germline V and J ends were trimmed by 3 bases and 4 bases, with 6 bases remaining between them. CDR3 DNA: TGTGCCAGCAGCTTGGGGTTCACCGGGGAGCTGTTTTTT. This translates into CASSLGFTGELFF.

This clonotype was detected only a few times. The CDR3 DNA reads TGTGCCAGCAGCTTCAGGGGCCTCACCTCTGGGGCCAACGTCCTGACTTTC. Translated: CASSFRGLTSGANVLTF. The chain employs TRBV7-9 and TRBJ2-6, with D possibly TRBD1 on 6 matching bases. Trimming removed 3 bases at V and 0 bases at J, with 12 bases between. CDR3 size: 17 residues. The germline gives CDR1 SEHNR, CDR2 FQNEAQ (reference sequence).

The J gene is TRBJ2-2, the V gene TRBV11-3; D unclear. CDR1 and CDR2 from the germline V gene are SGHNT and YENEEA. This CDR3 is 14 amino acids long. Trimming shortened V by 5 bases and J by 3 bases, and 10 bases separated the two germline ends. The chain's CDR3 is CASSLPAHTGELFF. The CDR3 coding sequence is TGTGCCAGCAGCCTCCCCGCCCACACCGGGGAGCTGTTTTTT.

In this sample, this clonotype turned up a few times. This chain links TRBV6-5 with TRBJ2-2; TRBD1 matches 10 bases. J was trimmed by 3 bases and V by 6 bases; bases with no gene match: 4. Germline assignment: CDR1 MNHEY and CDR2 SVGAGI. The CDR3 extends over 15 amino acids. In nucleotides, the CDR3 is TGTGCCAGCAGCTACGGGACAGGGGACACCGGGGAGCTGTTTTTT. This codes for CASSYGTGDTGELFF.

This clonotype showed up just a few times. V usage is TRBV7-2 and J usage is TRBJ2-7; D uncertain. V was shortened by 1 base and J by 0 bases, with 7 bases between the two germline ends. Germline V gene sequence: CDR1 SGHTA, CDR2 FQGNSA. This CDR3 has 14 residues. CDR3 sequence (DNA): TGTGCCAGCAGCTTAGATCAGAGCTCCTACGAGCAGTACTTC. It codes for CASSLDQSSYEQYF. Together with reference TRBV7-2 and TRBJ2-7, the CDR3 gives the full variable domain: GAGVSQSPSNKVTEKGKDVELRCDPISGHTALYWYRQSLGQGLEFLIYFQGNSAPDKSGLPSDRFSAERTGGSVSTLTIQRTQQEDSAVYLCASSLDQSSYEQYFGPGTRLTVT.

This clonotype was seen more than once but under ten times. The chain's CDR3 is CASSYGTASYEQYF. The CDR3 coding sequence is TGTGCCAGCAGCTACGGGACAGCAAGCTACGAGCAGTACTTC. This chain connects TRBV5-5 to TRBJ2-7, with 7 bases fitting TRBD1. J was trimmed by 3 bases and V by 3 bases; bases with no gene match: 6. Germline CDR1 is SGHKS and CDR2 is YYEKEE (reference sequence). CDR3 length equals 14 residues.

This clonotype occurred many times. The chain's CDR3 is CASSTASLTQYF. The CDR3 DNA reads as TGTGCCAGTAGTACAGCGAGCCTTACGCAGTATTTT. The genes are TRBV19 and TRBJ2-3; D not certain. Trimming removed 4 bases from V and 8 bases from J, with 10 bases in between. The CDR3 extends over 12 amino acids. Germline V gene data show CDR1 as LNHDA and CDR2 as SQIVND (reference sequence).

The V call is TRBV19, the J call TRBJ2-2; D possibly corresponds to TRBD2 (5 bases). Deletions cut 5 bases from V and 5 bases from J, with 12 bases between. Germline lookup yields CDR1 LNHDA and CDR2 SQIVND (reference sequence). This CDR3 is 14 amino acids long. CDR3 in amino acids: CASSGREWTGELFF. In nucleotides, the CDR3 is TGTGCCAGTAGTGGTCGGGAATGGACCGGGGAGCTGTTTTTT.

This clonotype has ten or more counts. The chain links TRBV11-1 to TRBJ1-1; no clear D gene. Deletions cut 0 bases from V and 3 bases from J, with 11 bases between. This CDR3 is built from 15 residues. CDR1 and CDR2 (germline): SGHAT, FQDESV (reference sequence). CDR3 region: CASSLAPQWDTEAFF. The CDR3 nucleotides read TGTGCCAGCAGCTTAGCACCCCAATGGGACACTGAAGCTTTCTTT.

This clonotype was counted at least ten times. This chain links TRBV9 with TRBJ2-1, with no clear D. Germline CDR1 is SGDLS and CDR2 is YYNGEE. The CDR3 contains 16 residues. Trimming left V 3 bases short and J 7 bases short, with 20 bases between. CDR3 bases: TGTGCCAGCAGCGCCCAGATATGGGCGGAAATAAATGAGCAGTTCTTC. Its translation is CASSAQIWAEINEQFF.